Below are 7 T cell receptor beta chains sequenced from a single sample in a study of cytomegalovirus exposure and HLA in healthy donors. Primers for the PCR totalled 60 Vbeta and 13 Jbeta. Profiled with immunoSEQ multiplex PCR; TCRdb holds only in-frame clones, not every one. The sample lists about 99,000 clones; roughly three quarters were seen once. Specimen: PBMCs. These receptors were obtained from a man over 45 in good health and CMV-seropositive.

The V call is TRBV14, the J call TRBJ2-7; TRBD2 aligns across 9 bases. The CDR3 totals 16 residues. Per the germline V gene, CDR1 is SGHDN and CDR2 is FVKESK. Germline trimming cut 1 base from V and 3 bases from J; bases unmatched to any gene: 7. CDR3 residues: CASSQGWPSGIYEQYF. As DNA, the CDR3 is TGTGCCAGCAGCCAAGGATGGCCTAGCGGGATCTACGAGCAGTACTTC.

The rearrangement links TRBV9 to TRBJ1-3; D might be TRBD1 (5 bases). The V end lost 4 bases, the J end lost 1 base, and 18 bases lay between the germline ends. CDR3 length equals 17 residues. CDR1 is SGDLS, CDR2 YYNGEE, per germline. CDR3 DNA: TGTGCCAGCAGCCTCCCCCGGGGGGGAGGATCTGGAAACACCATATATTTT. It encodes CASSLPRGGGSGNTIYF.

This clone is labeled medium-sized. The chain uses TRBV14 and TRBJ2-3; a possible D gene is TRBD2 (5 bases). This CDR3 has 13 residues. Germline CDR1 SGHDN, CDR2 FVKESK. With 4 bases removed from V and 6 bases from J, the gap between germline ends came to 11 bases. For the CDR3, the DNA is TGTGCCAGCAGCCGGGAGCAGCCTGATACGCAGTATTTT. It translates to CASSREQPDTQYF.

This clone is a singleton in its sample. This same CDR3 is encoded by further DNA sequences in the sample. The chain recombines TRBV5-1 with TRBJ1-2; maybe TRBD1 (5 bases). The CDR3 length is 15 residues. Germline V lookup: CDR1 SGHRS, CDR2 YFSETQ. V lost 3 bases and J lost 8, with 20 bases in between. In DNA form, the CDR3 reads TGCGCCAGCAGCTATGGTCCGGGGGGGGACCCAGGCTACACCTTC. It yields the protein CASSYGPGGDPGYTF.

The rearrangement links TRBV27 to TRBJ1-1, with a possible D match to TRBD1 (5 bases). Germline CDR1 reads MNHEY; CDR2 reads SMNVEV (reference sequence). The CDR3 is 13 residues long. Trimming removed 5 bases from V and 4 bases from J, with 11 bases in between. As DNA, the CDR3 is TGTGCCAGCAGTACCAGGGTTGCCACTGAAGCTTTCTTT. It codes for CASSTRVATEAFF.

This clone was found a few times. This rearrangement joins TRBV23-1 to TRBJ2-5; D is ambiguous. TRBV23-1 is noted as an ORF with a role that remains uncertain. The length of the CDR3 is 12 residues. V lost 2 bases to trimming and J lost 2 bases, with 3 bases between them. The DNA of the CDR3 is TGCGCCAGCAGTCAACCTCAAGAGACCCAGTACTTC. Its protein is CASSQPQETQYF.

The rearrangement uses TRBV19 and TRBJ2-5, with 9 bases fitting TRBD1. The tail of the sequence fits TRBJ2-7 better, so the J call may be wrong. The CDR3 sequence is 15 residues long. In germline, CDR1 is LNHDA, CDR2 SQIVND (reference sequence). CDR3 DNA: TGTGCCAGTAGTACCGGGGGACAGGGTTCCTACGAGCAGTACTTC. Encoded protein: CASSTGGQGSYEQYF.